This T cell receptor (beta chain) was recovered during a study of cytomegalovirus exposure and HLA in healthy donors. Findings and limits, study-wide: Clonal expansion was found to be greater in HLA-associated TCR beta chains than in equally common others in a later analysis.

There are 14 residues in the CDR3. The V and J ends lost 6 bases and 0 bases respectively, with 13 bases between them. Germline V gene lookup returns CDR1 SGHNT and CDR2 YYREEE (reference sequence). To note about this clone: Its antigen is not identified.

60 Vbeta and 13 Jbeta primers were used in PCR. The assay was immunoSEQ multiplex PCR, and TCRdb's table has in-frame clones only and misses some. The sample has approximately 24,000 clones, approximately 70% seen once. Sequenced sample: PBMCs. The source of this sequence is a woman aged 45-60 years in good health and CMV-seronegative. This chain joins TRBV5-4 and TRBJ2-7, with D maybe TRBD1 (7 bases). CDR3 region: CASTPGGSSYEQYF. CDR3 DNA: TGTGCCAGCACCCCAGGGGGGAGCTCCTACGAGCAGTACTTC.